What follows are 20 T cell receptor beta chains derived from one specimen sequenced in a study of shared clonotypes between healthy human individuals. Only in-frame clones appear in the TCRdb table, and some are missing; sequencing was by immunoSEQ multiplex PCR. The data show about 1 million clones, about three quarters seen once. The sample taken for sequencing was memory CD4+ T cells sorted from blood. Subset in this sample: CD45RA-negative fraction. These receptors all come from a man aged 18 to 30 in good health.

The rearrangement joins TRBV10-3 to TRBJ1-4; 9 nucleotides agree with TRBD1. The CDR3 contains 14 residues. From germline, CDR1 is ENHRY and CDR2 SYGVKD. Trimming removed 8 bases from V and 6 bases from J; junction bases left unmatched: 7. For the CDR3, the DNA is TGTGCCATCTCCCTGGGACAGGGACATGAAAAACTGTTTTTT. Encoded protein: CAISLGQGHEKLFF.

This clone occurred many times. This sequence joins TRBV25-1 and TRBJ1-4; D is perhaps TRBD1 (5 bases). The V end was cut by 3 bases, the J end by 5 bases, with 13 bases between. The CDR3 sequence is 15 residues long. Germline V lookup: CDR1 MGHDK, CDR2 SYGVNS. The CDR3 bases are TGTGCCAGCAGTGATCGGACAACCCCGAATGAAAAACTGTTTTTT. This gives the protein CASSDRTTPNEKLFF.

Details on this clone: The sample has other DNA sequences that encode this CDR3 too. The chain combines TRBV5-1 with TRBJ2-2; D is ambiguous. Germline-derived CDR1 and CDR2 are SGHRS and YFSETQ. CDR3 length: 13 residues. V gave up 0 bases and J gave up 5 bases, with 5 bases separating them. The CDR3 DNA reads as TGCGCCAGCAGCTTGGCCGGAACCGGGGAGCTGTTTTTT. Translating gives CASSLAGTGELFF.

The V and J genes are TRBV11-3 and TRBJ2-1; no clear D. Germline V lookup: CDR1 SGHNT, CDR2 YENEEA. The V end lost 5 bases, the J end lost 6 bases, and 5 bases lay between the germline ends. CDR3 size: 11 residues. CDR3 loop: CASSLANEQFF. As DNA, the CDR3 is TGTGCCAGCAGCCTTGCCAATGAGCAGTTCTTC.

This clone was picked up a small number of times. The chain uses TRBV25-1 and TRBJ2-7; perhaps TRBD2 as D (7 bases). Germline CDR1 and CDR2: MGHDK and SYGVNS. The V end was cut by 6 bases, the J end by 6 bases, with 18 bases between. This CDR3 contains 14 residues. CDR3 sequence reads: CASRTWGGGCEQYF. The DNA for the CDR3 is TGTGCCAGCAGGACCTGGGGCGGGGGCTGCGAGCAGTACTTC.

The chain employs TRBV2 and TRBJ2-1, with 10 nucleotides matching TRBD2. The CDR3 covers 16 residues. Germline lookup yields CDR1 SNHLY and CDR2 FYNNEI. J gave up 5 bases and V 7 bases, and 11 bases lay outside the gene matches. In DNA form, the CDR3 reads TGTGCCAGCACTGGCTTAGCGGGAGGTAGGAACAATGAGCAGTTCTTC. It encodes CASTGLAGGRNNEQFF. The whole variable domain, filled in from reference TRBV2 and TRBJ2-1, reads EPEVTQTPSHQVTQMGQEVILRCVPISNHLYFYWYRQILGQKVEFLVSFYNNEISEKSEIFDDQFSVERPDGSNFTLKIRSTKLEDSAMYFCASTGLAGGRNNEQFFGPGTRLTVL.

DNA of the CDR3: TGTGCCAGCAGTGAAACTCTCCGTCTCGGGGGAGGCACTAATGAAAAACTGTTTTTT. It codes for CASSETLRLGGGTNEKLFF. The chain carries TRBV6-1 and TRBJ1-4, with D maybe TRBD1 (5 bases). Germline CDR1 reads MNHNS; CDR2 reads SASEGT. V was clipped by 2 bases and J by 2 bases, with 21 bases between them. The CDR3 sequence is 19 residues long.

The chain links TRBV11-2 to TRBJ2-3; perhaps TRBD2 as D (7 bases). Per germline, CDR1 SGHAT and CDR2 FQNNGV. The CDR3 covers 15 residues. V lost 5 bases to trimming and J lost 2 bases, with 14 bases between them. The DNA of the CDR3 is TGTGCCAGCAGCCTAGGGGGGGTTGCCACAGATACGCAGTATTTT. Translation: CASSLGGVATDTQYF.

The chain joins TRBV10-3 to TRBJ2-5; D uncertain. The closer fit of TRBJ2-7 to the DNA end suggests the J call may be wrong. This CDR3 is 14 amino acids long. CDR1 ENHRY and CDR2 SYGVKD come from the germline V gene. The chain's CDR3 is CAISDLVGRGEQYF. In DNA form, the CDR3 reads TGTGCCATCAGTGATTTAGTCGGTCGTGGCGAGCAGTACTTC.

The rearrangement joins TRBV6-1 to TRBJ2-5; D gene ambiguous. Germline assignment: CDR1 MNHNS and CDR2 SASEGT. CDR3 length: 14 residues. Trimming shortened V by 0 bases and J by 7 bases, and 12 bases separated the two germline ends. The CDR3 region is CASSEAGRRSTQYF. In DNA form, the CDR3 reads TGTGCCAGCAGTGAAGCCGGCCGGCGGTCGACCCAGTACTTC.

This clone was picked up a small number of times. V gene TRBV30 combines with J gene TRBJ1-5; 7 nucleotides agree with TRBD1. Germline loops: CDR1 GTSNPN, CDR2 SVGIG (reference sequence). This CDR3 is 14 amino acids long. V was clipped by 5 bases and J by 2 bases; unmatched bases: 6. DNA for the CDR3: TGTGCCTGGGGATACAGGGGTCGCAATCAGCCCCAGCATTTT. This gives the protein CAWGYRGRNQPQHF.

The rearrangement joins TRBV7-9 to TRBJ1-4; D gene unclear. The V end lost 6 bases, the J end lost 3 bases, and 8 bases lay between the germline ends. The CDR3 is made up of 13 amino acids. CDR1 SEHNR and CDR2 FQNEAQ come from the germline V gene (reference sequence). The CDR3 DNA is TGTGCCAGCAGAAGAAGGCCTAATGAAAAACTGTTTTTT. Residues: CASRRRPNEKLFF.

A word on this clone: The same CDR3 arises from other DNA sequences in this sample as well. The CDR3 DNA follows: TGTGCCAGCACGGGGAGGGATACGCAGTATTTT. This encodes CASTGRDTQYF. This chain joins TRBV6-5 and TRBJ2-3; D perhaps matches TRBD2 (6 bases). The germline V gene encodes CDR1 MNHEY and CDR2 SVGAGI. The CDR3 spans 11 residues. With 7 bases removed from V and 6 bases from J, the gap between germline ends came to 8 bases.

The gene calls are TRBV19 and TRBJ2-1; TRBD1 aligns across 7 bases. The germline gives CDR1 LNHDA, CDR2 SQIVND (reference sequence). V shed 5 bases, J shed 10 bases, and the junction held 11 bases outside the gene matches. The CDR3 consists of 14 residues. CDR3 nucleotide sequence: TGTGCCAGTAGTGAAACTGGGACAGCTGAGGAGCAGTTCTTC. It encodes CASSETGTAEEQFF.

The sample holds one count of this clone. This chain joins TRBV2 and TRBJ2-7; no clear D gene. V was shortened by 3 bases and J by 4 bases, with 13 bases between the two germline ends. Germline CDR1 SNHLY, CDR2 FYNNEI. The CDR3 loop spans 14 amino acids. Written as DNA, the CDR3 is TGTGCCAGCAGTGATTGGTCGGCAGTATACGAGCAGTACTTC. It is translated as CASSDWSAVYEQYF.

This chain joins TRBV6-6 and TRBJ1-5; D uncertain. The CDR3 extends over 14 amino acids. Trimming left V 8 bases short and J 4 bases short, with 15 bases between. Germline assignment: CDR1 MNHNY and CDR2 SVGAGI (reference sequence). The CDR3 protein is CASDGSTGNQPQHF. The DNA for the CDR3 is TGTGCCAGCGATGGGAGTACGGGAAATCAGCCCCAGCATTTT.

V is TRBV7-9 and J is TRBJ1-5, with D possibly matching TRBD1 (6 bases). Trimming cost V 1 base and J 6 bases, with 10 bases left between them. Germline lookup yields CDR1 SEHNR and CDR2 FQNEAQ (reference sequence). The CDR3 sequence is 14 residues long. CDR3 protein: CASSLDTGSQPQHF. The CDR3 DNA reads as TGTGCCAGCAGCTTAGATACAGGGAGTCAGCCCCAGCATTTT.

The rearrangement joins TRBV7-6 to TRBJ2-5; the match to TRBD2 covers 12 bases. This CDR3 is 16 amino acids long. V shed 5 bases and J 5 bases; nucleotides not matched to a gene: 9. CDR1 SGHVS and CDR2 FNYEAQ come from the germline V gene. CDR3 sequence: CASSPSGGAKGETQYF. The CDR3, as DNA: TGTGCCAGCAGCCCTAGCGGGGGGGCTAAGGGGGAGACCCAGTACTTC.

This sequence joins TRBV5-1 and TRBJ1-1; D remains unclear. The CDR3 runs 15 residues. Germline CDR1 SGHRS, CDR2 YFSETQ. Trimming left V 5 bases short and J 0 bases short, with 14 bases between. CDR3 protein: CASSPGYGMNTEAFF. Here the CDR3 DNA reads TGCGCCAGCAGTCCCGGGTATGGGATGAACACTGAAGCTTTCTTT.

The chain recombines TRBV7-8 with TRBJ1-1, with a weak D call TRBD1 (6 bases). From germline, CDR1 is SGHVS and CDR2 FQNEAQ. CDR3 length: 15 residues. V dropped 8 bases and J dropped 1 base, with 17 bases sitting between them. The CDR3 sequence is CASDLSGGRNTEAFF. As DNA, the CDR3 is TGTGCCAGCGACTTAAGCGGGGGCCGGAACACTGAAGCTTTCTTT. Using reference TRBV7-8 and TRBJ1-1 for the parts outside the CDR3, the full variable domain is GAGVSQSPRYKVAKRGQDVALRCDPISGHVSLFWYQQALGQGPEFLTYFQNEAQLDKSGLPSDRFFAERPEGSVSTLKIQRTQQEDSAVYLCASDLSGGRNTEAFFGQGTRLTVV.